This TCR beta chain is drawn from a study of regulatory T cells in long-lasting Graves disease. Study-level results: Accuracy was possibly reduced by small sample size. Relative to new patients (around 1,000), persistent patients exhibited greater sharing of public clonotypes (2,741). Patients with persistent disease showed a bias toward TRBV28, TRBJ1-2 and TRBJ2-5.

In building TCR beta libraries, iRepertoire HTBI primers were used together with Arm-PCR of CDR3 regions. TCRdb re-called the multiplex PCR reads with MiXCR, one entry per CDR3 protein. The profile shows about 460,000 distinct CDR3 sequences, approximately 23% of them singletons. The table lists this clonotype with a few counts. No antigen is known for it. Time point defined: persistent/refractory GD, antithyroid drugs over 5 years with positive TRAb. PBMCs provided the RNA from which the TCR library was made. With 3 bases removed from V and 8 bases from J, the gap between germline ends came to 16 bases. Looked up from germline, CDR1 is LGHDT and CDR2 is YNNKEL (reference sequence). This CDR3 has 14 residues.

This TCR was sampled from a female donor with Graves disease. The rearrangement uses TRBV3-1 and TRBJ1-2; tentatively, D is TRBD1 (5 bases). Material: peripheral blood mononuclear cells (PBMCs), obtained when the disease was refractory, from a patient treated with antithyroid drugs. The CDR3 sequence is CASSQDKAPDGYTF. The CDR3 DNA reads TGTGCCAGCAGCCAGGACAAAGCCCCGGACGGCTACACCTTC.